In its sample, the clone carrying this TCR beta chain ranks as medium-sized (0.01 to 0.1%). Its target is not known. This sample is part of a study of read filtering for tumor transcriptome and immune sequencing. Study-wide background: By R-ISS, stages I, II and III held about 8, 15 and 7 patients. The study, taken as a whole, reports: Sorted CD138-negative bone marrow cells were not purified T cells. Correlation between methods rose after single-read clonotypes were removed.

Bone marrow was sampled from every patient at the time of active disease. Molecular barcoded adaptors covering alpha/delta and beta/gamma chains were used on about 390 ng RNA. MiXCR was run by TCRdb on the reads, yielding one entry per CDR3 protein. The sample lists tens of thousands of distinct CDR3 sequences, 10% to 15% occurring once. The receptor was isolated from a donor at least 40 years old with multiple myeloma. The specimen was a population of CD138-negative cells sorted from bone marrow.

In DNA, the CDR3 is TGTGCCAGCAGCGCGGACTCGAGGGAGACCCAGTACTTC. It specifies CASSADSRETQYF. The chain recombines TRBV7-6 with TRBJ2-5; maybe TRBD2 (5 bases). V dropped 5 bases and J dropped 5 bases, with 12 bases sitting between them. Per germline, CDR1 SGHVS and CDR2 FNYEAQ. This CDR3 region has 13 residues.